This record looks at one T cell receptor beta chain sequence and its context. No antigen is known for it. This sample's time point: cycle 4 day 1 (C4D1), after 6 weeks of nivolumab. With no exception, relapse followed autologous stem cell transplantation in all patients, and brentuximab vedotin exposure varied. Sequenced by immunoSEQ multiplex PCR; TCRdb stores in-frame clones only, minus some. Of about 30,000 clones detected, over 75% appear once; the ten largest clones hold 18%. These data are taken from a study of PD-1 blockade in classical Hodgkin lymphoma. The study, taken as a whole, reports: Before treatment, TCR diversity in newly diagnosed patients was reportedly lower than in healthy donors. Compared with baseline, CD4+ but not CD8+ TCR diversity had risen significantly by C4D1. Patients starting nivolumab under 1 year after ASCT were excluded.

V dropped 3 bases and J dropped 6; count of bases not matched to a gene: 2. Looked up from germline, CDR1 is SGHTA and CDR2 is FQGNSA. This CDR3 region has 14 residues. The chain recombines TRBV7-2 with TRBJ1-6, with 7 bases that match TRBD1. The TCR originated in a human donor with classical Hodgkin lymphoma. This sample comprised peripheral blood mononuclear cells (PBMCs), obtained before the fourth cycle of nivolumab. DNA of the CDR3: TGTGCCAGCAGCTTCCGGGACAGTAATTCACCCCTCCACTTT. Translation: CASSFRDSNSPLHF.